Presented here are 20 T cell receptor beta chains from one specimen sequenced in a study of shared clonotypes between healthy human individuals. Assay: immunoSEQ multiplex PCR; the TCRdb copy retains only in-frame clones and omits some. The sample lists 950,000 to 1,300,000 clones; under 80% were seen once. Sequences were obtained from memory CD4+ T cells sorted from blood. Subset reported: CD45RA-negative fraction. These receptors originate from a young man in good health.

The genes are TRBV5-6 and TRBJ1-5, with TRBD1 matching 7 bases. Germline values: CDR1 SGHDT, CDR2 YYEEEE. J was trimmed by 2 bases and V by 3 bases; bases with no gene match: 8. The CDR3 extends over 16 amino acids. The CDR3 loop reads CASSSEGAKGNQPQHF. The CDR3 DNA is TGTGCCAGCAGCTCCGAGGGGGCTAAGGGCAATCAGCCCCAGCATTTT.

This sequence joins TRBV6-5 and TRBJ2-3, with D possibly TRBD1 on 5 matching bases. The CDR3 contains 13 residues. V was pared by 7 bases and J by 6 bases, with 14 bases between. Germline V gene data show CDR1 as MNHEY and CDR2 as SVGAGI. The CDR3 DNA reads as TGTGCCAGCAAGAAGGGGCGGTGGGATACGCAGTATTTT. The encoded protein is CASKKGRWDTQYF.

The chain employs TRBV27 and TRBJ2-1; no reliable D call. The V gene lost 8 bases and the J gene lost 0 bases, with 14 bases spanning the gap. Germline values: CDR1 MNHEY, CDR2 SMNVEV (reference sequence). CDR3 size: 15 residues. DNA of the CDR3: TGTGCCAGCTGGGGTACCGTAAGCTCCTACAATGAGCAGTTCTTC. Its translation: CASWGTVSSYNEQFF.

This clone was detected many times. The rearrangement links TRBV4-1 to TRBJ2-3; no clear D. Germline CDR1 is MGHRA and CDR2 is YSYEKL. CDR3 size: 15 residues. V shed 3 bases and J shed 0 bases, with 10 bases lying between them. The CDR3 nucleotides are TGCGCCAGCAGCCAGGGCTTCATCAGCACAGATACGCAGTATTTT. Translating it yields CASSQGFISTDTQYF.

The V call is TRBV7-2, the J call TRBJ1-1; D gene uncertain. CDR3 length: 13 amino acids. The V gene lost 1 base and the J gene lost 6 bases, with 9 bases spanning the gap. Germline V gene sequence: CDR1 SGHTA, CDR2 FQGNSA. The CDR3 reads CASSLGGSAEAFF. In DNA form, the CDR3 reads TGTGCCAGCAGCTTAGGTGGGAGTGCTGAAGCTTTCTTT. Combining the CDR3 with reference TRBV7-2 and TRBJ1-1 gives the whole variable domain GAGVSQSPSNKVTEKGKDVELRCDPISGHTALYWYRQSLGQGLEFLIYFQGNSAPDKSGLPSDRFSAERTGGSVSTLTIQRTQQEDSAVYLCASSLGGSAEAFFGQGTRLTVV.

The CDR3 bases are TGTGCCACCAGCAGAAGGGAACCCTACAGGGGGCATGAGCAGTTCTTC. This translates into CATSRREPYRGHEQFF. This rearrangement joins TRBV15 to TRBJ2-1, with 9 bases identical to TRBD1. The CDR3 length is 16 residues. V was pared by 2 bases and J by 8 bases, with 10 bases of the junction left unmatched. The V gene's germline CDR1 is LNHNV and CDR2 YYDKDF (reference sequence).

This chain links TRBV19 with TRBJ1-1; a weak D match, TRBD1 (5 bases). Trimming stripped 3 bases from V and 7 bases from J, with 9 bases between. The CDR3 has 12 residues. The germline CDR1 and CDR2 sequences are LNHDA and SQIVND (reference sequence). The CDR3 sequence is CASSMADSEAFF. CDR3 sequence (DNA): TGTGCCAGTAGTATGGCCGACAGTGAAGCTTTCTTT.

A few counts support this clone. Other nucleotide sequences in the sample specify the same CDR3. V and J are TRBV13 and TRBJ1-2; 8 nucleotides agree with TRBD1. CDR1 and CDR2 (germline): PRHDT, FYEKMQ (reference sequence). With 5 bases clipped from V and 4 bases from J, the junction kept 6 bases outside the gene matches. This CDR3 is built from 14 residues. The CDR3 nucleotides are TGTGCCAGCAGCCCAGGACAGGGTAGCTATGGCTACACCTTC. It specifies CASSPGQGSYGYTF.

The genes are TRBV14 and TRBJ1-2; 7 bases map to TRBD1. The CDR3 loop spans 15 amino acids. V lost 4 bases to trimming and J lost 5 bases; unmatched junction nucleotides: 10. Germline V gene sequence: CDR1 SGHDN, CDR2 FVKESK. In DNA form, the CDR3 reads TGTGCCAGCAGCCCACAGGGGCGGAGCCCGTATGGCTACACCTTC. Translating gives CASSPQGRSPYGYTF.

This clone turned up a few times. This rearrangement joins TRBV14 to TRBJ2-2; 7 bases line up with TRBD2. Germline V gene lookup returns CDR1 SGHDN and CDR2 FVKESK. The trim removed 2 bases at V and 7 bases at J, leaving 4 bases unmatched. The CDR3 sequence is 14 residues long. This CDR3 is CASSQLGGSGELFF. The CDR3 DNA reads TGTGCCAGCAGCCAACTGGGCGGGAGCGGGGAGCTGTTTTTT.

V usage is TRBV6-1 and J usage is TRBJ1-6; perhaps TRBD1 as D (6 bases). V was cut by 11 bases and J by 7 bases, with 15 bases left in between. This CDR3 is 13 amino acids long. Germline CDR1 and CDR2: MNHNS and SASEGT. The CDR3 coding sequence is TGTGCCGCCCTCGGGGGGCAAAATTCACCCCTCCACTTT. Amino acid sequence: CAALGGQNSPLHF.

The chain joins TRBV30 to TRBJ1-3, with a possible D match to TRBD1 (6 bases). CDR3 length equals 14 residues. Per the germline V gene, CDR1 is GTSNPN and CDR2 is SVGIG (reference sequence). V lost 4 bases, J lost 3 bases, and 13 bases lay in between. CDR3 bases: TGTGCCTGGAACCCACCGACAGGTGGAAACACCATATATTTT. This codes for CAWNPPTGGNTIYF.

The V call is TRBV10-2, the J call TRBJ1-2, with D maybe TRBD1 (5 bases). The CDR3 is 13 amino acids. Trimming took 0 bases from V and 12 from J, leaving 14 bases between them. CDR1 and CDR2 from the germline V gene are WSHSY and SAAADI. The CDR3 nucleotides read TGCGCCAGCAGTGAGTCTTCAGGGCGAGGGGACACCTTC. The encoded protein is CASSESSGRGDTF.

V usage is TRBV14 and J usage is TRBJ1-2, with 8 nucleotides matching TRBD1. CDR1 SGHDN and CDR2 FVKESK come from the germline V gene. This CDR3 spans 15 amino acids. V lost 0 bases, J lost 7 bases, and 7 bases stayed unmatched. The chain's CDR3 is CASSQDLQGVGGYTF. CDR3 DNA sequence: TGTGCCAGCAGCCAAGACTTACAGGGGGTAGGTGGCTACACCTTC.

This clone was found a few times. The same CDR3 can be traced to other DNA sequences in this sample. The genes are TRBV7-9 and TRBJ1-1; 8 bases line up with TRBD1. V shed 3 bases and J 2 bases; nucleotides not matched to a gene: 2. This CDR3 spans 14 amino acids. Germline V gives CDR1 SEHNR, CDR2 FQNEAQ (reference sequence). The CDR3 protein is CASSLTGVNTEAFF. The CDR3 DNA follows: TGTGCCAGCAGCTTGACAGGGGTAAACACTGAAGCTTTCTTT.

The chain links TRBV2 to TRBJ2-7; possibly TRBD1 for D (5 bases). Trimming removed 7 bases from V and 5 bases from J, with 15 bases in between. This CDR3 spans 13 amino acids. From germline, CDR1 is SNHLY and CDR2 FYNNEI. The CDR3 sequence: CASTAGFFDEQYF. The CDR3 region has the DNA TGTGCCAGCACGGCAGGGTTTTTTGACGAGCAGTACTTC.

The V and J genes are TRBV2 and TRBJ1-5; no reliable D call. This CDR3 is 13 amino acids long. CDR1 is SNHLY and CDR2 is FYNNEI in the germline V gene. V lost 7 bases, J lost 2 bases, and 9 bases lay in between. For the CDR3, the DNA is TGTGCCAGCATTGGGGAGGGCAATCAGCCCCAGCATTTT. It encodes CASIGEGNQPQHF.

V gene TRBV30 combines with J gene TRBJ2-1; D is unresolved. V lost 7 bases to trimming and J lost 3 bases, with 7 bases between them. Germline lookup yields CDR1 GTSNPN and CDR2 SVGIG (reference sequence). The CDR3 has 11 amino acids. In DNA form, the CDR3 reads TGTGCCTACCGGAGCTACAATGAGCAGTTCTTC. This gives the protein CAYRSYNEQFF.

The chain is built from TRBV7-3 and TRBJ2-1, with TRBD2 identical over 12 bases. The CDR3 loop spans 15 amino acids. Trimming removed 5 bases from V and 5 bases from J; junction bases left unmatched: 4. CDR1 and CDR2 (germline): SGHTA, FQGTGA. CDR3 region: CASSSGLAGHNEQFF. CDR3 sequence (DNA): TGTGCCAGCAGCAGCGGACTAGCGGGGCACAATGAGCAGTTCTTC.

V usage is TRBV7-8 and J usage is TRBJ2-7, with 8 bases fitting TRBD2. The germline gives CDR1 SGHVS, CDR2 FQNEAQ. With 1 base clipped from V and 5 bases from J, the junction kept 4 bases outside the gene matches. The CDR3 consists of 14 residues. CDR3 coding DNA: TGTGCCAGCAGCTTAGAGAGCGGGGGCGACGAGCAGTACTTC. Amino acids: CASSLESGGDEQYF.